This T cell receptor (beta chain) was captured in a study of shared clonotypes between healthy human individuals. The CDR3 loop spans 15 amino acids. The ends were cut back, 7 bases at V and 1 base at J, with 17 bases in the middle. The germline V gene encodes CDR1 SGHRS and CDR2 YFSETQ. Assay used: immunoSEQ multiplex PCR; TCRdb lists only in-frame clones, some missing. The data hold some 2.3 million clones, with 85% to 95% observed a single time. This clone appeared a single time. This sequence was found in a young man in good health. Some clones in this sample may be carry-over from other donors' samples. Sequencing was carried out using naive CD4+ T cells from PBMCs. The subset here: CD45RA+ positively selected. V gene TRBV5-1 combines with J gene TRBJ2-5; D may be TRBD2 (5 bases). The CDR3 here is CASSNEGSSQETQYF. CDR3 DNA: TGCGCCAGCTCAAATGAGGGTAGCAGCCAAGAGACCCAGTACTTC.